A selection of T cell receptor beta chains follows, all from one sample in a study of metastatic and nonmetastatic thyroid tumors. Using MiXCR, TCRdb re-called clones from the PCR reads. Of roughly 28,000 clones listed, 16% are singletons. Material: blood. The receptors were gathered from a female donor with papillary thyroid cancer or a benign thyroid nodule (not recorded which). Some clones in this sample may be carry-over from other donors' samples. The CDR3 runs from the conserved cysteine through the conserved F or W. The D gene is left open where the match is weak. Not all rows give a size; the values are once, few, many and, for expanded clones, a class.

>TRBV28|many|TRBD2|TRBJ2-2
TGTGCCAGCACCCCGCTGCGGGAGGTCACCGGGGAGCTGTTTTTT
CASTPLREVTGELFF
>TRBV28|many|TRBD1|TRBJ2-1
TGTGCCAGCAGTTTAGGGCTAACAGGGGGGTACAATGAGCAGTTCTTC
CASSLGLTGGYNEQFF
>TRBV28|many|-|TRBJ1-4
TGTGCCAGCAGTTTAGGGACCCAAAAACTGTTTTTT
CASSLGTQKLFF
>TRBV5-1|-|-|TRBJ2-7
TGCGCCAGCAGCAAACAACCTTCCGAGCAGTACTTC
CASSKQPSEQYF
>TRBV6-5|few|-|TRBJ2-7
TGTGCCAGCAGTTACTCACCTTTATGGGGTCAAACATACGAGCAGTACTTC
CASSYSPLWGQTYEQYF
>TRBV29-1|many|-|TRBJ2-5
TGCAGCGTTGTGGGGGGCATCCAAGAGACCCAGTACTTC
CSVVGGIQETQYF
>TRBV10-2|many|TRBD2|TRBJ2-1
TGCGCCAGCAGTGAGGCGGGAGTGAGAAGGAGTGAGCAGTTCTTC
CASSEAGVRRSEQFF
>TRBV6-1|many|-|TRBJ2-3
TGTGCCAGCAGGGGCGGAACACCCGATACGCAGTATTTT
CASRGGTPDTQYF
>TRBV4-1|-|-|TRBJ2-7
TGCGCCATCAGCCCGGAGACGCTCCTTCTCTACGAGCAGTACTTC
CAISPETLLLYEQYF
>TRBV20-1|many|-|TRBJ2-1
TGCAGTGCTAGAGCCCCTCAACTAGCCGGGGGTGAGCAGTTCTTC
CSARAPQLAGGEQFF
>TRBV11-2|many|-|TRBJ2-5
TGTGCCAGCAGCTCACCGGGCCAAGGGACGGAGACCCAGTACTTC
CASSSPGQGTETQYF
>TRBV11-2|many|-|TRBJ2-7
TGTGCCAGCAGCTCCGAAGGGTCGTTCGTCGAGCAGTACTTC
CASSSEGSFVEQYF
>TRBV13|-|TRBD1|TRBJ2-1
TGTGCCAGCAGCCGCAGGGGGACAGGGAACAATGAGCAGTTCTTC
CASSRRGTGNNEQFF
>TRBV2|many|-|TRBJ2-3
TGTGCCAGCAAGCGCACAGATACGCAGTATTTT
CASKRTDTQYF
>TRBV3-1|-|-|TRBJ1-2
TGTGCCAGCAGCCAGGGACGGATCTATGGCTACACCTTC
CASSQGRIYGYTF
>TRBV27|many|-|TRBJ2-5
TGTGCCAGCAGTTTTGGTAGACAGGGAGGCGAGACCCAGTACTTC
CASSFGRQGGETQYF
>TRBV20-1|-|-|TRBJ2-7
TGCAGTGCTAGAGATCCGACCGGGGGACAGGAGCAGTACTTC
CSARDPTGGQEQYF
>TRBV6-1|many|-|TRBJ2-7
TGTGCCAGCAGATCTAGCGTTCTCGAGCAGTACTTC
CASRSSVLEQYF
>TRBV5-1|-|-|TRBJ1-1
TGCGCCAGCATCCCCGGGGGTGGTCAGGGGTACACTGAAGCTTTCTTT
CASIPGGGQGYTEAFF
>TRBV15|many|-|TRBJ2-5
TGTGCCACCAGCAGAGATACGGGACACCTCCAAGAGACCCAGTACTTC
CATSRDTGHLQETQYF
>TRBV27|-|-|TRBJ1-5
TGTGCCAGCAGCCGGGGGTCCCTAGGTCCCCAGCATTTT
CASSRGSLGPQHF
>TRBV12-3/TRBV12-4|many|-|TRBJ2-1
TGTGCCAGCAGTTTTCGAGCGGTCTCCTACAATGAGCAGTTCTTC
CASSFRAVSYNEQFF
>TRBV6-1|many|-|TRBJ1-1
TGTGCCAGCACCCTGGGGATGAGGGAAGCTTTCTTT
CASTLGMREAFF
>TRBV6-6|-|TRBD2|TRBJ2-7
TGTGCCAGCAGTTACTTGGGGAGCCTAGCGGGAGGCTACGAGCAGTACTTC
CASSYLGSLAGGYEQYF
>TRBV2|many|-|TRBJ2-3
TGTGCCAGCAGATCCGACAGGTACAGTCACCGCACAGATACGCAGTATTTT
CASRSDRYSHRTDTQYF